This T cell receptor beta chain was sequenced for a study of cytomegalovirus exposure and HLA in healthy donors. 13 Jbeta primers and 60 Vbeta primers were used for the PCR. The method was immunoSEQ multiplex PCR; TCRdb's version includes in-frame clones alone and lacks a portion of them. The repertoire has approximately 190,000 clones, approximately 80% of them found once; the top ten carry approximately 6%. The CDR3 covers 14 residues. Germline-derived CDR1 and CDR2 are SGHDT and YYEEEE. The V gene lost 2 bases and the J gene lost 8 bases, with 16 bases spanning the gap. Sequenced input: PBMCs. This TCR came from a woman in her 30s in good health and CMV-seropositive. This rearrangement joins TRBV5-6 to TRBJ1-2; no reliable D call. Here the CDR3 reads CASSFGGSGEGYTF. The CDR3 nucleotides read TGTGCCAGCAGCTTTGGAGGCAGTGGAGAGGGCTACACCTTC.